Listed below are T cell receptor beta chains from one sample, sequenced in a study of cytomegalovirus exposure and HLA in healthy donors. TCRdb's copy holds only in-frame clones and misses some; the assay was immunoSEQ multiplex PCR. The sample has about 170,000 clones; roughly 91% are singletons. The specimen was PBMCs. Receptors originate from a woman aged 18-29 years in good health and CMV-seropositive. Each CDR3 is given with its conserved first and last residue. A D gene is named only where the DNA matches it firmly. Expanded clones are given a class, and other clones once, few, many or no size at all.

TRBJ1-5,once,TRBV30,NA,CAWIIVRSSNQPQHF,TGTGCCTGGATTATCGTACGGTCCAGCAATCAGCCCCAGCATTTT
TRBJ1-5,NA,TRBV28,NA,CASSFIPGDDQPQHF,TGTGCCAGCAGTTTCATCCCAGGGGACGATCAGCCCCAGCATTTT
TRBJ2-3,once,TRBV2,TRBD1,CASSPGQGSTDTQYF,TGTGCCAGCAGCCCCGGACAGGGATCCACAGATACGCAGTATTTT
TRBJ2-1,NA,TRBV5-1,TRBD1,CASSLNRGPYNEQFF,TGCGCCAGCAGCTTGAACAGGGGGCCTTACAATGAGCAGTTCTTC
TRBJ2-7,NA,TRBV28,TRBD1,CASSLPGGTRDEQYF,TGTGCCAGCAGTTTACCAGGGGGCACTCGGGACGAGCAGTACTTC
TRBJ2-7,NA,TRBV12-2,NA,CASAGTSGRTHLREQYF,TGTGCAAGTGCCGGGACTAGCGGGAGGACCCACTTGAGAGAGCAGTACTTC
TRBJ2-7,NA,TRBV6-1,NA,CASSEETAIYEQYF,TGTGCCAGCAGTGAGGAGACAGCGATCTACGAGCAGTACTTC
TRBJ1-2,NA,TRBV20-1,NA,CSAGAGYTF,TGCAGTGCTGGGGCAGGCTACACCTTC
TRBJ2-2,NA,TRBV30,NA,CAWSVGGSGELFF,TGTGCCTGGAGTGTAGGAGGGTCCGGGGAGCTGTTTTTT
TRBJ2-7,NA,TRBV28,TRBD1,CASHSPQGQPYEQYF,TGTGCCAGCCACAGTCCCCAGGGACAGCCCTACGAGCAGTACTTC
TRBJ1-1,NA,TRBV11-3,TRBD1,CASSLLSRDSFAFF,TGTGCCAGCAGCTTATTGTCCAGGGACAGCTTCGCTTTCTTT
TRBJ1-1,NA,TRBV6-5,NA,CASSRRTVMNTEAFF,TGTGCCAGCAGTCGTCGGACTGTAATGAACACTGAAGCTTTCTTT
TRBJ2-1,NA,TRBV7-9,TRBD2,CASSLAGAMNEQFF,TGTGCCAGCAGCCTAGCGGGAGCCATGAATGAGCAGTTCTTC
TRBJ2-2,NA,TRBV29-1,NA,CSVTANFANTGELFF,TGCAGCGTGACAGCTAACTTCGCGAACACCGGGGAGCTGTTTTTT
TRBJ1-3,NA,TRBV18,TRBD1,CASSPPDRAGNTIYF,TGTGCCAGCTCACCGCCGGACAGGGCTGGAAACACCATATATTTT
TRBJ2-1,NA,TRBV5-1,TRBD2,CASSLAVRTSGSVMEQFF,TGCGCCAGCAGCTTGGCCGTGAGGACTAGCGGGAGTGTGATGGAGCAGTTCTTC
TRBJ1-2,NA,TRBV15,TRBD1,CATSRDLDRVYGYTF,TGTGCCACCAGCAGAGATCTGGACAGGGTCTATGGCTACACCTTC
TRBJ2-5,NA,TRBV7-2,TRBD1,CASSGQGVGEETQYF,TGTGCCAGCAGCGGACAGGGGGTAGGGGAGGAGACCCAGTACTTC
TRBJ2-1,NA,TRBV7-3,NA,CASSTTPAAGYNEQFF,TGTGCCAGCAGCACGACCCCCGCCGCAGGCTACAATGAGCAGTTCTTC
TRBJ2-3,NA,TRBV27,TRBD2,CASSLGLAGWEDTQYF,TGTGCCAGCAGTTTAGGACTAGCGGGGTGGGAAGATACGCAGTATTTT
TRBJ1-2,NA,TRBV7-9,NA,CASSLGAATGNGYTF,TGTGCCAGCAGCTTAGGGGCTGCGACAGGAAATGGCTACACCTTC
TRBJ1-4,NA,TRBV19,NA,CASMADNEKLFF,TGTGCCAGTATGGCAGATAATGAAAAACTGTTTTTT
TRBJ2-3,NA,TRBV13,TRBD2,CASSLGTSGTDTQYF,TGTGCCAGCAGCTTAGGGACTAGCGGCACAGATACGCAGTATTTT
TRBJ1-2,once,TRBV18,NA,CASSPGQNYGYTF,TGTGCCAGCTCACCTGGGCAGAACTATGGCTACACCTTC
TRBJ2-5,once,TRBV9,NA,CASSGWTTETQYF,TGTGCCAGCAGCGGATGGACAACAGAGACCCAGTACTTC
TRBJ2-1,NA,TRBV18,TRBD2,CASSPLRGSYNEQFF,TGTGCCAGCTCACCACTTCGCGGGAGCTACAATGAGCAGTTCTTC
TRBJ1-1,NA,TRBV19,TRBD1,CATSDRDRGTDTEAFF,TGTGCCACCTCAGACCGGGACAGGGGTACGGACACTGAAGCTTTCTTT
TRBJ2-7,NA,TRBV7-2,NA,CASSTTGLSYEQYF,TGTGCCAGCAGCACTACCGGACTCTCCTACGAGCAGTACTTC
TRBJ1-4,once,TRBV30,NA,CAWSEPDSRNEKLFF,TGTGCCTGGAGTGAACCGGACAGCCGAAATGAAAAACTGTTTTTT
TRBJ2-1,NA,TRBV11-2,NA,CASSSLGVGSSYNEQFF,TGTGCCAGCAGCTCCCTGGGGGTCGGGAGCTCCTACAATGAGCAGTTCTTC
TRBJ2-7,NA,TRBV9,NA,CASSVSSGSSYEQYF,TGTGCCAGCAGCGTAAGCAGCGGAAGCTCCTACGAGCAGTACTTC
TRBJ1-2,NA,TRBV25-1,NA,CASSEKLDYGYTF,TGTGCCAGCAGTGAGAAACTGGACTATGGCTACACCTTC
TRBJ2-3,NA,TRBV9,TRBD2,CASSTPRSGGTSEFTDTQYF,TGTGCCAGCAGCACTCCCCGATCGGGTGGGACTAGCGAGTTCACAGATACGCAGTATTTT
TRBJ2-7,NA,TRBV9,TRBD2,CASSARPTSGSYEQYF,TGTGCCAGCAGCGCCCGCCCGACTAGCGGGAGCTACGAGCAGTACTTC
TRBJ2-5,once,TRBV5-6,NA,CASTDGTKYQETQYF,TGTGCCAGCACCGACGGGACAAAGTACCAAGAGACCCAGTACTTC
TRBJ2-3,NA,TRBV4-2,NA,CASSQSLPGMITDTQYF,TGTGCCAGCAGCCAATCTCTCCCAGGAATGATCACAGATACGCAGTATTTT
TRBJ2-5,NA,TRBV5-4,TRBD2,CASSLSHSGSGGETQYF,TGTGCCAGCAGCTTAAGTCATAGCGGGAGTGGCGGGGAGACCCAGTACTTC
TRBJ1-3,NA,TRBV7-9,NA,CASSTTGPGGNTIYF,TGTGCCAGCAGCACTACCGGTCCTGGGGGAAACACCATATATTTT
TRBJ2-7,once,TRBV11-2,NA,CASSLEWGGRARGEQYF,TGTGCCAGCAGCTTAGAATGGGGCGGACGGGCCAGGGGTGAGCAGTACTTC
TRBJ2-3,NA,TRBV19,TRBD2,CASSIPGRDSSTDTQYF,TGTGCCAGTAGTATCCCCGGGAGGGATTCTAGCACAGATACGCAGTATTTT
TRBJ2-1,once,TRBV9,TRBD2,CASSAGLAATYNEQFF,TGTGCCAGCAGCGCAGGACTAGCGGCTACCTACAATGAGCAGTTCTTC
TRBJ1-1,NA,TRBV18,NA,CASSPRQVFTEAFF,TGTGCCAGCTCACCGAGGCAAGTCTTTACTGAAGCTTTCTTT
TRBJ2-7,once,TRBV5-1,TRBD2,CASSLVTSGAYYEQYF,TGCGCCAGCAGCTTGGTAACTAGCGGGGCTTACTACGAGCAGTACTTC
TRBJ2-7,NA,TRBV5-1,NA,CASSLEGGRNEQYF,TGCGCCAGCAGCTTGGAAGGAGGGAGGAACGAGCAGTACTTC
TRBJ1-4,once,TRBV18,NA,CASSPGQLDTNEKLFF,TGTGCCAGCTCACCGGGACAACTGGATACTAATGAAAAACTGTTTTTT
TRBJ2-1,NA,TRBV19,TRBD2,CASSVSGTMHNEQFF,TGTGCCAGTAGTGTGAGCGGGACGATGCACAATGAGCAGTTCTTC
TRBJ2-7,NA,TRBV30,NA,CAWGPGGYEQYF,TGTGCCTGGGGTCCCGGGGGCTACGAGCAGTACTTC
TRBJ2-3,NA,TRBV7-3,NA,CASGGGGSDTQYF,TGTGCCAGCGGAGGGGGAGGGTCGGATACGCAGTATTTT
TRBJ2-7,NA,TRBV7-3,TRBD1,CASARDRGHEQYF,TGTGCCAGCGCCCGGGACAGGGGACACGAGCAGTACTTC